This T cell receptor (beta chain) was captured in a study of cytotoxic CD8 clonotypes in ibrutinib-treated CLL (dated by TCRdb to 2020 to 2023). For the wider study: In this cohort, around 14 patients were treatment-naive and ten to twelve were relapsed/refractory, while around 18 had unmutated IGHV. An average of around 250,000 productive templates and 94,082 productive rearrangements was obtained per sample. Longitudinal samples were obtainable from about 30% of the roughly 90 participants in the trial. Cryopreserved peripheral blood mononuclear cells were collected at three points: before therapy, at response, and at either sustained remission or disease progression. Response samples were obtained after a median of approximately twelve months of treatment, with a range of about 6 to 36 months. All remission and progressive disease samples were collected while patients were still receiving ibrutinib. Responses were partial in 24 patients and complete in 2; after median about 68 months follow-up, around 15 stayed in remission and roughly twelve progressed.

What the authors observed across the whole study: Sampling times were not matched between patients in sustained remission and patients whose disease was progressing, and lymph node repertoires were not examined. Public clonotypes were rare and either contracted or stayed stable during treatment, and the rise in clonality at ibrutinib response reflected the expansion of private clonotypes. At baseline, clonality was higher than in age-matched healthy donors and showed a strong correlation with circulating CD8+ T-cell counts. Clonality increased at ibrutinib response, stayed stable in sustained remission, and fell back toward baseline at progression.

Sample time point, as interpreted from the label and publication: about a year on ibrutinib. For TCR beta library preparation, about 2 micrograms of genomic DNA were extracted from the cryopreserved PBMCs. Longitudinal blood samples from CLL patients receiving ibrutinib monotherapy were subjected to high-throughput TCR beta sequencing. Patients were enrolled in a phase 2 open-label single-center ibrutinib monotherapy trial. On a MiSeq, deep resolution sequencing aimed for a depth between 1 in 1 million and 1 in 200,000 T cells, with each clonotype covered approximately 10x on average. The immunoSEQ hsTCRB Kit was used to generate the TCR beta libraries. The authors' pipeline ran thus. The data were analyzed with ImmunoSEQ Analyzer and ImmunoSEQ Data Assistant, and V, D and J gene assignments followed IMGT definitions. Clonality, with values ranging from 0 to 1, was calculated as one minus the normalized Shannon entropy of productive rearrangement frequencies. Public clonotype analysis was restricted to overrepresented clonotypes comprising at least 0.05% of each patient's repertoire. Repertoires from thirteen age-matched healthy donors in immuneACCESS were used as clonality controls. TCRdb provides this immuneACCESS table in a form limited to in-frame rearrangements. Some clones are lacking; in checked studies, under half of them reflect an unresolved V gene, and why the rest are absent is not known. D and trimming were read from the DNA, whereas the V and J calls and clone size are those reported in that table. For this sample the table gives 60,000 to 75,000 clones, of which roughly nine tenths were detected only once. The ten most abundant clones make up just over 3% of the sample.

With respect to this clone: What antigen it recognizes has not been identified. The record has no base qualities; no much larger clone is one base away.

This sequence was found in a human donor with chronic lymphocytic leukemia. Specimen: PBMCs, collected after 12 months of ibrutinib treatment.

The CDR3 loop reads CASSAIPYTGELFF. The DNA sequence follows: TGTGCCAGCAGCGCAATCCCATACACCGGGGAGCTGTTTTTT. The chain uses TRBV9 and TRBJ2-2; no D gene call is confident. CDR1 and CDR2 were assigned from the germline V gene as SGDLS and YYNGEE. Reading from cysteine to phenylalanine, the CDR3 counts 14 amino acids. Only the CDR3 region is kept as DNA, spanning 42 bases read in frame from base 1. V and J are truncated by 3 bases and 3 bases respectively, leaving an intervening sequence of 9 bases.